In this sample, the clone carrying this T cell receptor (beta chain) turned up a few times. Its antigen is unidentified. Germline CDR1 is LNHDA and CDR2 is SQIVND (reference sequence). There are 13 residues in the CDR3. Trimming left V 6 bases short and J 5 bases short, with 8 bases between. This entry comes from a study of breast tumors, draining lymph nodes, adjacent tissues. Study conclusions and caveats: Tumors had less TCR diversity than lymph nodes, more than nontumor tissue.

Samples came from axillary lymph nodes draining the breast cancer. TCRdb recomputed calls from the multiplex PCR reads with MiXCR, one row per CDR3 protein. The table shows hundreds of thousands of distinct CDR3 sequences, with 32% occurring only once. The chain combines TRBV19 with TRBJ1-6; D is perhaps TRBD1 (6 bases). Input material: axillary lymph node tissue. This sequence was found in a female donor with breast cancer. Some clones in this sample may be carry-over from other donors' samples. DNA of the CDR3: TGTGCCAGTAGGGACAGTAATAATTCACCCCTCCACTTT. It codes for CASRDSNNSPLHF.